One and the same sample provided the 30 T cell receptor beta chains below, sequenced in a study of blood T cell repertoires in COVID-19. Assay used: immunoSEQ multiplex PCR; TCRdb lists only in-frame clones, some missing. In the table there are tens of thousands of clones, roughly 88% of which are singletons. The specimen sequenced was peripheral blood. The source is a human donor in a cohort sampled during active COVID-19.

This clone has only a few counts. The rearrangement joins TRBV5-5 to TRBJ1-6; 10 bases match TRBD1. Looked up from germline, CDR1 is SGHKS and CDR2 is YYEKEE (reference sequence). Trimming cost V 4 bases and J 3 bases; bases outside gene matches: 10. CDR3 length equals 18 residues. The CDR3 loop reads CASSRAETGGSYNSPLHF. For the CDR3, the DNA is TGTGCCAGCAGCCGGGCCGAGACAGGGGGCAGCTATAATTCACCCCTCCACTTT.

There are a few counts of this clone. The genes are TRBV6-6 and TRBJ2-5; TRBD2 matches at 10 bases. The germline V gene encodes CDR1 MNHNY and CDR2 SVGAGI (reference sequence). This CDR3 has 14 residues. V lost 6 bases, J lost 2 bases, and 3 bases stayed unmatched. The CDR3 reads CASRAGGIQETQYF. The CDR3 coding sequence is TGTGCCAGCAGAGCGGGGGGGATACAAGAGACCCAGTACTTC.

For the CDR3, the DNA is TGTGCCAGCAGCTGGGACAGGGGGGACGAGCAGTACTTC. It is translated as CASSWDRGDEQYF. The rearrangement links TRBV11-3 to TRBJ2-7; 11 bases fit TRBD1. Germline CDR1 SGHNT, CDR2 YENEEA. This CDR3 has 13 amino acids. Germline trimming cut 4 bases from V and 5 bases from J; bases unmatched to any gene: 1.

The rearrangement links TRBV5-4 to TRBJ1-1; TRBD1 agrees at 7 bases. J was trimmed by 3 bases and V by 3 bases; bases with no gene match: 5. This CDR3 contains 14 residues. CDR1 is SGHNT and CDR2 is YYREEE in the germline V gene (reference sequence). The CDR3 sequence: CASSSETGYTEAFF. CDR3 nucleotide sequence: TGTGCCAGCAGCTCGGAGACAGGGTACACTGAAGCTTTCTTT.

This clone is a singleton in its sample. V and J are TRBV7-9 and TRBJ2-1, with no clear D. Germline CDR1 reads SEHNR; CDR2 reads FQNEAQ (reference sequence). The V end was cut by 3 bases, the J end by 9 bases, with 9 bases between. This CDR3 has 12 residues. CDR3 coding DNA: TGTGCCAGCAGCTTCCAAGCTAGTGAGCAGTTCTTC. It codes for CASSFQASEQFF.

The chain couples TRBV6-2 or TRBV6-3 to TRBJ2-5; D unclear. V lost 4 bases, J lost 2 bases, and 17 bases lay in between. There are 16 residues in the CDR3. CDR1 is MNHEY, CDR2 SVGEGT, per germline. The CDR3 DNA reads TGTGCCAGCAGTTCATACCCCCGGAGTAGGCAAGAGACCCAGTACTTC. Translating gives CASSSYPRSRQETQYF.

The chain recombines TRBV7-9 with TRBJ1-1; D is unclear. V lost 2 bases and J lost 9, with 16 bases in between. Germline loops: CDR1 SEHNR, CDR2 FQNEAQ (reference sequence). The length of the CDR3 is 14 residues. The CDR3 sequence: CASSLLVPYTKAFF. The CDR3 DNA sequence: TGTGCCAGCAGCTTATTGGTCCCCTATACTAAAGCTTTCTTT.

This chain links TRBV4-2 with TRBJ2-7; weak D call: TRBD2 (6 bases). V gave up 3 bases and J gave up 5 bases, with 14 bases separating them. The germline gives CDR1 LGHNA, CDR2 YNFKEQ. The CDR3 consists of 14 residues. The CDR3 spells CASSQGEAVDEQYF. CDR3 coding DNA: TGTGCCAGCAGCCAGGGGGAGGCGGTCGACGAGCAGTACTTC.

This clone was picked up one time. Other DNA sequences in the sample encode the same CDR3. V usage is TRBV7-2 and J usage is TRBJ2-3; D not resolved. The germline gives CDR1 SGHTA, CDR2 FQGNSA. Trimming pared 5 bases from V and 1 base from J, leaving 7 bases between. The CDR3 runs 13 residues. CDR3 DNA sequence: TGTGCCAGCAGCCCTCCGGGCACAGATACGCAGTATTTT. Its protein product is CASSPPGTDTQYF.

This chain joins TRBV30 and TRBJ1-2, with D possibly TRBD1 on 6 matching bases. Trimming took 4 bases from V and 4 from J, leaving 16 bases between them. The CDR3 sequence is 14 residues long. Germline V gives CDR1 GTSNPN, CDR2 SVGIG (reference sequence). CDR3 protein: CAWTRDTGPYGYTF. CDR3 sequence (DNA): TGTGCCTGGACCCGGGATACAGGGCCCTATGGCTACACCTTC.

This rearrangement joins TRBV5-1 to TRBJ1-5, with D uncertain. This CDR3 is built from 15 residues. Trimming took off 0 bases at V and 0 bases at J, with 7 bases between the two ends. CDR1 is SGHRS, CDR2 YFSETQ, per germline. Here the CDR3 reads CASSLAGYSNQPQHF. CDR3 bases: TGCGCCAGCAGCTTGGCGGGATATAGCAATCAGCCCCAGCATTTT.

The chain combines TRBV2 with TRBJ2-1; D possibly corresponds to TRBD2 (5 bases). The CDR3 runs 13 residues. V was shortened by 7 bases and J by 7 bases, with 14 bases between the two germline ends. The germline CDR1 and CDR2 sequences are SNHLY and FYNNEI. Here the CDR3 reads CASTRGGSNEQFF. DNA for the CDR3: TGTGCCAGCACCCGAGGAGGCTCTAATGAGCAGTTCTTC. Variable domain in full (rest from reference TRBV2 and TRBJ2-1): EPEVTQTPSHQVTQMGQEVILRCVPISNHLYFYWYRQILGQKVEFLVSFYNNEISEKSEIFDDQFSVERPDGSNFTLKIRSTKLEDSAMYFCASTRGGSNEQFFGPGTRLTVL.

This chain connects TRBV5-1 to TRBJ2-1; TRBD2 aligns across 7 bases. Losses at the gene ends were 4 bases for V and 2 bases for J; bases not matched to a gene: 9. Germline V gene sequence: CDR1 SGHRS, CDR2 YFSETQ. The CDR3 has 16 amino acids. The CDR3 DNA is TGCGCCAGCAGCCTTACATGGCTAGCGGCCTACAATGAGCAGTTCTTC. It encodes CASSLTWLAAYNEQFF.

The chain uses TRBV6-5 and TRBJ2-3; weak D call: TRBD1 (7 bases). The CDR3 runs to 15 residues. Per the germline V gene, CDR1 is MNHEY and CDR2 is SVGAGI. Trimming pared 3 bases from V and 4 bases from J, leaving 14 bases between. The CDR3 spells CASSYPDREADTQYF. The CDR3 coding sequence is TGTGCCAGCAGTTATCCCGACAGGGAGGCAGATACGCAGTATTTT.

This clone was seen a few times. This chain joins TRBV30 and TRBJ1-5; 11 nucleotides align to TRBD1. Germline CDR1 and CDR2: GTSNPN and SVGIG (reference sequence). CDR3 length: 15 amino acids. Losses at the gene ends were 4 bases for V and 5 bases for J; bases not matched to a gene: 7. CDR3 loop: CAWTRTGGFHQPQHF. For the CDR3, the DNA is TGTGCCTGGACCCGGACAGGGGGCTTCCATCAGCCCCAGCATTTT.

As DNA, the CDR3 is TGTGCCAGCAGCCGAGCTCCTGGACTAGGGAAAGAGACCCAGTACTTC. Translating gives CASSRAPGLGKETQYF. The V gene is TRBV3-1 (or the pseudogene TRBV3-2), the J gene TRBJ2-5, with 7 bases fitting TRBD2. V was pared by 4 bases and J by 3 bases, with 11 bases of the junction left unmatched. The CDR3 runs 16 residues. CDR1 is LGHDT and CDR2 is YNNKEL in the germline V gene (reference sequence).

The chain combines TRBV19 with TRBJ2-2; TRBD1 aligns across 7 bases. The CDR3 consists of 17 residues. CDR1 is LNHDA, CDR2 SQIVND, per germline (reference sequence). With 4 bases clipped from V and 0 bases from J, the junction kept 8 bases outside the gene matches. CDR3 DNA: TGTGCCAGTAGTACCTGGACGGGGACAGCGAACACCGGGGAGCTGTTTTTT. Its translation is CASSTWTGTANTGELFF.

The gene calls are TRBV5-4 and TRBJ1-5, with D possibly TRBD1 on 5 matching bases. Germline V gives CDR1 SGHNT, CDR2 YYREEE (reference sequence). V gave up 4 bases and J gave up 9 bases, with 20 bases separating them. The length of the CDR3 is 15 residues. The CDR3 here is CASSIGGTGDRPQHF. CDR3 nucleotide sequence: TGTGCCAGCAGCATTGGGGGGACGGGGGATCGGCCCCAGCATTTT.

The CDR3: CASSSRETYNEQFF. CDR3 nucleotide sequence: TGTGCCAGCAGTTCCCGGGAGACCTACAATGAGCAGTTCTTC. This chain uses TRBV6-5 with TRBJ2-1; possible D gene TRBD2, 6 bases. The CDR3 sequence is 14 residues long. Germline V gene sequence: CDR1 MNHEY, CDR2 SVGAGI. The V end lost 4 bases, the J end lost 2 bases, and 9 bases lay between the germline ends.

This rearrangement joins TRBV6-5 to TRBJ2-7; 7 positions agree with TRBD2. This CDR3 region has 14 residues. The ends lost 2 bases at V and 5 bases at J; junction bases unmatched: 6. In germline, CDR1 is MNHEY, CDR2 SVGAGI. CDR3 region: CASSYARAGDEQYF. DNA for the CDR3: TGTGCCAGCAGTTACGCCAGGGCGGGGGACGAGCAGTACTTC.

The rearrangement links TRBV24-1 to TRBJ2-2; D gene ambiguous. From germline, CDR1 is KGHDR and CDR2 SFDVKD. Between the trimmed V and J ends, which lost 4 bases and 0 bases, there was a span of 11 bases. There are 16 residues in the CDR3. CDR3 in amino acids: CATSDPTRPNTGELFF. The CDR3 DNA sequence: TGTGCCACCAGTGACCCGACAAGACCGAACACCGGGGAGCTGTTTTTT.

J is TRBJ2-7 and V is TRBV5-1, with a weak D call TRBD2 (7 bases). V lost 0 bases, J lost 3 bases, and 19 bases lay in between. The germline V gene encodes CDR1 SGHRS and CDR2 YFSETQ. The CDR3 runs 17 residues. CDR3 amino acids: CASSLGGGPGLYYEQYF. The CDR3 bases are TGCGCCAGCAGCTTGGGGGGGGGCCCCGGGTTATACTACGAGCAGTACTTC.

On this clone: The junction does not match germline at one end; this may be a read error. This chain connects TRBV7-7 to TRBJ2-1, with 9 bases identical to TRBD2. The CDR3 is 15 amino acids. Looked up from germline, CDR1 is SSHAT and CDR2 is FNYEAQ (reference sequence). The CDR3 protein is CASSLGSLAGYEQFF. In nucleotides, the CDR3 is TGTGCTAGCAGCTTAGGAAGTCTAGCGGGGTACGAGCAGTTCTTC.

The chain employs TRBV7-2 and TRBJ1-2; D is perhaps TRBD1 (6 bases). V lost 5 bases and J 4 bases, leaving 20 bases between the germline ends. The CDR3 extends over 16 amino acids. Germline values: CDR1 SGHTA, CDR2 FQGNSA. The CDR3: CASSPQPTGPIYGYTF. The DNA of the CDR3 is TGTGCCAGCAGCCCCCAACCGACAGGCCCAATCTATGGCTACACCTTC.

The chain employs TRBV18 and TRBJ2-1; TRBD2 matches at 13 bases. The junction had 0 bases not matched to a gene; V was cut back by 3 bases and J by 4 bases. Germline CDR1 is KGHSH and CDR2 is LQKENI. CDR3 length equals 15 residues. CDR3 sequence (DNA): TGTGCCAGCTCACCGGGACTAGCGGGATACAATGAGCAGTTCTTC. It translates to CASSPGLAGYNEQFF.

This chain links TRBV14 with TRBJ2-3; 8 bases match TRBD1. V was clipped by 0 bases and J by 1 base; unmatched bases: 3. CDR3 length: 16 residues. The germline CDR1 and CDR2 sequences are SGHDN and FVKESK. CDR3 in DNA: TGTGCCAGCAGCCAAGATCACAGGGGGGGCACAGATACGCAGTATTTT. Amino acids: CASSQDHRGGTDTQYF.

The V and J genes are TRBV12-3 or TRBV12-4 and TRBJ2-7, with 8 bases fitting TRBD1. V lost 7 bases to trimming and J lost 7 bases; unmatched junction nucleotides: 9. The CDR3 is 13 residues long. The CDR3 reads CASTRSNRGEQYF. The CDR3 nucleotides read TGTGCCAGCACCCGATCGAACAGGGGGGAGCAGTACTTC.

The count of this clone is one. The CDR3 sequence is CASSFLRQGAGGELFF. The CDR3, as DNA: TGTGCCAGCAGCTTCCTAAGACAGGGGGCAGGCGGGGAGCTGTTTTTT. The chain carries TRBV7-2 and TRBJ2-2; 10 bases line up with TRBD1. The CDR3 loop spans 16 amino acids. The trim removed 3 bases at V and 7 bases at J, leaving 8 bases unmatched. Per germline, CDR1 SGHTA and CDR2 FQGNSA.

The rearrangement uses TRBV11-3 and TRBJ1-1, with 8 bases lining up with TRBD1. There are 15 residues in the CDR3. Germline-derived CDR1 and CDR2 are SGHNT and YENEEA. V shed 1 base, J shed 12 bases, and the junction held 13 bases outside the gene matches. The CDR3 here is CASSLGDRLSSSSFF. The CDR3 DNA reads as TGTGCCAGCAGCTTAGGGGACAGGTTATCTTCTTCTTCTTTCTTT.

The chain uses TRBV2 and TRBJ2-4; a weak D match, TRBD2 (7 bases). The CDR3 has 14 amino acids. V was cut by 4 bases and J by 5 bases, with 12 bases left in between. Per germline, CDR1 SNHLY and CDR2 FYNNEI. The CDR3 loop is CASSGRGGENIQYF. The CDR3 nucleotides are TGTGCCAGCAGTGGGAGGGGGGGTGAAAACATTCAGTACTTC. Complete variable domain (other parts from reference TRBV2 and TRBJ2-4): EPEVTQTPSHQVTQMGQEVILRCVPISNHLYFYWYRQILGQKVEFLVSFYNNEISEKSEIFDDQFSVERPDGSNFTLKIRSTKLEDSAMYFCASSGRGGENIQYFGAGTRLSVL.